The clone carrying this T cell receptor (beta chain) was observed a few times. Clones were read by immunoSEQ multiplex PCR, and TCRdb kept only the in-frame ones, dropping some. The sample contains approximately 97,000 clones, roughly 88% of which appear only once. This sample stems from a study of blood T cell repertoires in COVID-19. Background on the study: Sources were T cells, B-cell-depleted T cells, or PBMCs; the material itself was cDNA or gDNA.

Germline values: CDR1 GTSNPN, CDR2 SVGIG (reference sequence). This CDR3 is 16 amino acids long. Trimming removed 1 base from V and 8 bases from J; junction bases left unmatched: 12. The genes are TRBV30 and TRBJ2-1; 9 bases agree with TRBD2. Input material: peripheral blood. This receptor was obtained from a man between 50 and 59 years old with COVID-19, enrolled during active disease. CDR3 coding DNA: TGTGCCTGGAGTGGATTAGCGGGGGCCTCTCTCCATGAGCAGTTCTTC. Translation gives CAWSGLAGASLHEQFF.